This entry lists 30 T cell receptor beta chains sequenced from one sample in a study of blood T cell repertoires in COVID-19 (dated by TCRdb to the early 2020s). Libraries were constructed by the immunoSEQ multiplex PCR assay. The table was pulled from immuneACCESS by TCRdb, which kept in-frame rearrangements only. Such tables lose some clones; where checked, under half of the loss comes from unresolved V genes, and the rest has no known cause. Recorded for this sample are 120,000 to 150,000 clones; around 90% of them occurred a single time. The ten biggest clones cover around 5% of the sample. Sequencing was carried out using peripheral blood. The origin of the receptors is a human donor in a cohort sampled during active COVID-19.

This rearrangement joins TRBV30 to TRBJ2-4; D may be TRBD1 (6 bases). V was cut by 1 base and J by 7 bases, with 17 bases left in between. The CDR3 loop spans 15 amino acids. CDR1 is GTSNPN and CDR2 is SVGIG in the germline V gene (reference sequence). The CDR3 DNA is TGTGCCTGGAGTGCATTCCAGGGGTTGGGTAACATTCAGTACTTC. It translates to CAWSAFQGLGNIQYF.

The chain joins TRBV7-3 to TRBJ1-3; D is perhaps TRBD1 (6 bases). V lost 1 base and J lost 1, with 20 bases in between. Per the germline V gene, CDR1 is SGHTA and CDR2 is FQGTGA. The CDR3 consists of 19 residues. The CDR3 loop is CASSLNPGAQGESGNTIYF. DNA of the CDR3: TGTGCCAGCAGCTTAAACCCCGGTGCACAGGGTGAATCTGGAAACACCATATATTTT.

This chain uses TRBV4-1 with TRBJ1-1, with TRBD1 as a possible D gene (5 bases). The CDR3 is made up of 14 amino acids. CDR1 is MGHRA and CDR2 is YSYEKL in the germline V gene. Trimming pared 4 bases from V and 3 bases from J, leaving 12 bases between. The CDR3 region is CASSLLPGDTEAFF. CDR3 in DNA: TGCGCCAGCAGCCTGCTACCGGGGGACACTGAAGCTTTCTTT.

The chain carries TRBV2 and TRBJ2-3, with TRBD1 as a possible D gene (5 bases). Trimming pared 8 bases from V and 8 bases from J, leaving 20 bases between. Germline CDR1 is SNHLY and CDR2 is FYNNEI. The CDR3 runs to 14 residues. The CDR3 bases are TGTGCCAGCTGGACGGACACGGCCAAACTTACGCAGTATTTT. Residues: CASWTDTAKLTQYF.

The V gene is TRBV5-8, the J gene TRBJ2-7; 8 nucleotides agree with TRBD2. The CDR3 is 15 amino acids. J was trimmed by 3 bases and V by 5 bases; bases with no gene match: 10. The germline V gene encodes CDR1 SGHTS and CDR2 YDEGEE. The CDR3 DNA sequence: TGTGCCAGCAGGTTTTTCTCGGGGGGGGACTACGAGCAGTACTTC. Encoded protein: CASRFFSGGDYEQYF.

A single count supports this clone. V and J are TRBV18 and TRBJ2-3; TRBD1 matches at 8 bases. This CDR3 has 13 residues. Germline V gene sequence: CDR1 KGHSH, CDR2 LQKENI. The CDR3 sequence: CVGTGFSPDTQYF. Written as DNA, the CDR3 is TGTGTGGGGACAGGTTTTTCCCCAGATACGCAGTATTTT.

V is TRBV27 and J is TRBJ1-1; no definite D call. This CDR3 is 15 amino acids long. The V gene lost 3 bases and the J gene lost 1 base, with 12 bases spanning the gap. Germline lookup yields CDR1 MNHEY and CDR2 SMNVEV (reference sequence). CDR3 bases: TGTGCCAGCAGTTTGCAGGCGGGGAGGAACACTGAAGCTTTCTTT. Its translation is CASSLQAGRNTEAFF.

The chain couples TRBV6-5 to TRBJ2-7; 11 bases are a match to TRBD2. Per germline, CDR1 MNHEY and CDR2 SVGAGI. Trimming at V came to 6 bases and at J to 5 bases, leaving 3 bases not matched to a gene. This CDR3 has 13 amino acids. The CDR3 loop is CASRTSGINEQYF. CDR3 sequence (DNA): TGTGCCAGCAGGACTAGCGGGATCAACGAGCAGTACTTC.

The V and J genes are TRBV2 and TRBJ1-1; TRBD1 is a possible D gene (6 bases). The V gene lost 3 bases and the J gene lost 3 bases, with 14 bases spanning the gap. Germline CDR1 and CDR2: SNHLY and FYNNEI. This CDR3 comprises 15 residues. The CDR3 sequence is CASSDTLYRDTEAFF. CDR3 DNA sequence: TGTGCCAGCAGTGACACCCTTTACAGGGACACTGAAGCTTTCTTT.

The rearrangement joins TRBV19 to TRBJ2-1; TRBD1 matches 11 bases. Trimming removed 6 bases from V and 1 base from J; junction bases left unmatched: 2. Germline V lookup: CDR1 LNHDA, CDR2 SQIVND (reference sequence). The CDR3 totals 15 residues. This CDR3 is CASRWDRGSYNEQFF. DNA for the CDR3: TGTGCCAGTAGATGGGACAGGGGGTCCTACAATGAGCAGTTCTTC. Supplemented by reference TRBV19 and TRBJ2-1, the full variable domain reads DGGITQSPKYLFRKEGQNVTLSCEQNLNHDAMYWYRQDPGQGLRLIYYSQIVNDFQKGDIAEGYSVSREKKESFPLTVTSAQKNPTAFYLCASRWDRGSYNEQFFGPGTRLTVL.

The sample holds many counts of this clone. The chain uses TRBV4-2 and TRBJ2-1; 9 bases align to TRBD1. V shed 4 bases, J shed 2 bases, and the junction held 6 bases outside the gene matches. Germline values: CDR1 LGHNA, CDR2 YNFKEQ. The CDR3 runs to 16 residues. CDR3 loop: CASSRLGQGPYNEQFF. CDR3 nucleotides: TGTGCCAGCAGCCGACTGGGACAGGGTCCCTACAATGAGCAGTTCTTC.

The count of this clone is one. The chain has TRBV5-8 and TRBJ1-2; possibly TRBD1 for D (6 bases). Germline V gene sequence: CDR1 SGHTS, CDR2 YDEGEE. The CDR3 covers 14 residues. Trimming left V 0 bases short and J 8 bases short, with 14 bases between. The CDR3 bases are TGTGCCAGCAGCTTGGCAGTCAGGGGCACAGGCTACACCTTC. This sequence encodes CASSLAVRGTGYTF.

V gene TRBV10-2 combines with J gene TRBJ2-7; tentatively, D is TRBD1 (5 bases). The V end lost 2 bases, the J end lost 7 bases, and 21 bases lay between the germline ends. Germline CDR1 reads WSHSY; CDR2 reads SAAADI. The CDR3 loop spans 16 amino acids. In DNA, the CDR3 is TGCGCCAGCAGTGAGGTGGGTGCGGCAGGGAAGGAAGAGCAGTACTTC. Translating gives CASSEVGAAGKEEQYF.

The chain recombines TRBV7-3 with TRBJ2-1; 8 bases fit TRBD1. The CDR3 is 15 amino acids. After removal of 5 bases from V and 0 bases from J, the junction contained 3 bases not matched to a gene. Per the germline V gene, CDR1 is SGHTA and CDR2 is FQGTGA. The CDR3 bases are TGTGCCAGCAGCGGGACAGGCAGCTCCTACAATGAGCAGTTCTTC. Protein: CASSGTGSSYNEQFF. The full variable domain, with the rest looked up from reference TRBV7-3 and TRBJ2-1, is GAGVSQTPSNKVTEKGKYVELRCDPISGHTALYWYRQSLGQGPEFLIYFQGTGAADDSGLPNDRFFAVRPEGSVSTLKIQRTERGDSAVYLCASSGTGSSYNEQFFGPGTRLTVL.

This clone was found once. This rearrangement joins TRBV28 to TRBJ1-4, with D possibly being TRBD1 (5 bases). The CDR3 totals 14 residues. V lost 6 bases and J 10 bases, leaving 18 bases between the germline ends. Germline V CDR1 and CDR2: MDHEN, SYDVKM. DNA for the CDR3: TGTGCCAGCAGCATACCAGGGACTGCGCGAAAACTGTTTTTT. This codes for CASSIPGTARKLFF. Full variable domain (outside the CDR3, taken from reference TRBV28 and TRBJ1-4): DVKVTQSSRYLVKRTGEKVFLECVQDMDHENMFWYRQDPGLGLRLIYFSYDVKMKEKGDIPEGYSVSREKKERFSLILESASTNQTSMYLCASSIPGTARKLFFGSGTQLSVL.

V gene TRBV21-1 combines with J gene TRBJ2-7; no check of the table's D call, TRBD1, against the DNA was made. TRBV21-1 is termed a pseudogene. The CDR3 covers 16 residues. The CDR3 region is CASSIRGKDLIYEQYF. CDR3 in DNA: TGTGCCAGCAGCATCAGGGGGAAGGACCTTATCTACGAGCAGTACTTC.

J is TRBJ2-2 and V is TRBV24-1, with a tentative D call TRBD1 (5 bases). The CDR3 has 16 amino acids. Trimming cost V 5 bases and J 3 bases, with 15 bases left between them. Germline assignment: CDR1 KGHDR and CDR2 SFDVKD. CDR3 coding DNA: TGTGCCACCAGTGTTCATGGGGCAGGGCACACCGGGGAGCTGTTTTTT. Amino acid sequence: CATSVHGAGHTGELFF.

As for this clone: Its ends do not fully match the called genes, so a read error is possible. This chain uses TRBV7-3 with TRBJ2-5; weak D call: TRBD1 (5 bases). Per the germline V gene, CDR1 is SGHTA and CDR2 is FQGTGA. The CDR3 runs to 15 residues. The CDR3 loop is CVSSSLSFQGETQYF. The CDR3 coding sequence is TGTGTCAGCAGCTCACTCTCATTTCAGGGAGAGACCCAGTACTTC.

This chain uses TRBV2 with TRBJ1-2; possibly TRBD1 for D (5 bases). CDR3 length: 14 amino acids. V was cut by 5 bases and J by 1 base, with 11 bases left in between. From germline, CDR1 is SNHLY and CDR2 FYNNEI. The CDR3 DNA is TGTGCCAGCAGTCCGACAGATTTTAACTATGGCTACACCTTC. This codes for CASSPTDFNYGYTF.

The chain employs TRBV5-1 and TRBJ2-7; D call uncertain. In germline, CDR1 is SGHRS, CDR2 YFSETQ. The V end was cut by 3 bases, the J end by 2 bases, with 12 bases between. The CDR3 consists of 14 residues. DNA of the CDR3: TGCGCCAGCAGCTCATCACGGGTACCCTACGAGCAGTACTTC. Its translation is CASSSSRVPYEQYF.

V usage is TRBV7-8 and J usage is TRBJ2-1, with 7 bases that match TRBD2. This CDR3 has 16 amino acids. Trimming at V came to 1 base and at J to 3 bases, leaving 6 bases not matched to a gene. The germline gives CDR1 SGHVS, CDR2 FQNEAQ. The CDR3 sequence is CASSLDGGGIYNEQFF. CDR3 nucleotide sequence: TGTGCCAGCAGCTTAGATGGGGGGGGGATCTACAATGAGCAGTTCTTC.

This clone was counted a single time. The V call is TRBV28, the J call TRBJ2-1; TRBD1 matches at 9 bases. Unmatched junction bases numbered 5, after V lost 2 bases and J lost 9 bases. CDR1 is MDHEN, CDR2 SYDVKM, per germline. CDR3 length: 14 amino acids. The CDR3 sequence is CASSLGQGWGEQFF. The CDR3 DNA reads TGTGCCAGCAGTTTAGGACAGGGGTGGGGTGAGCAGTTCTTC.

This rearrangement joins TRBV7-3 to TRBJ2-7; 7 bases map to TRBD1. After removal of 4 bases from V and 2 bases from J, the junction contained 5 bases not matched to a gene. This CDR3 has 14 amino acids. CDR1 SGHTA and CDR2 FQGTGA come from the germline V gene. CDR3 region: CASSSDRPPYEQYF. The DNA for the CDR3 is TGTGCCAGCAGCTCGGACAGGCCCCCCTACGAGCAGTACTTC.

The CDR3 DNA is TGTGCCAGCAGTGGTCCGGGACAGGGGGCTGGTCAGCCCCAGCATTTT. It translates to CASSGPGQGAGQPQHF. The chain links TRBV28 to TRBJ1-5, with TRBD1 identical over 12 bases. V lost 5 bases and J lost 6; bases outside the gene matches: 8. CDR3 length: 16 amino acids. CDR1 is MDHEN and CDR2 is SYDVKM in the germline V gene. The variable domain in full, with the rest retrieved from reference TRBV28 and TRBJ1-5, is DVKVTQSSRYLVKRTGEKVFLECVQDMDHENMFWYRQDPGLGLRLIYFSYDVKMKEKGDIPEGYSVSREKKERFSLILESASTNQTSMYLCASSGPGQGAGQPQHFGDGTRLSIL.

This clone appeared a few times. This rearrangement joins TRBV7-2 to TRBJ2-1; 9 positions match TRBD2. The germline V gene encodes CDR1 SGHTA and CDR2 FQGNSA. The CDR3 extends over 18 amino acids. The ends lost 5 bases at V and 0 bases at J; junction bases unmatched: 11. As DNA, the CDR3 is TGTGCCAGCAGCCGCCGGGGGGCTAGCGGGACCTCCTACAATGAGCAGTTCTTC. This encodes CASSRRGASGTSYNEQFF.

V and J are TRBV5-1 and TRBJ2-3; 7 bases are shared with TRBD1. The CDR3 length is 13 residues. The V and J ends lost 6 bases and 4 bases, in that order; junction bases with no gene match: 5. Germline assignment: CDR1 SGHRS and CDR2 YFSETQ. The CDR3 spells CASMTQGADTQYF. CDR3 in DNA: TGCGCCAGCATGACTCAGGGGGCAGATACGCAGTATTTT.

The J gene is TRBJ2-7, the V gene TRBV19, with D possibly being TRBD2 (5 bases). V dropped 1 base and J dropped 5 bases, with 9 bases sitting between them. The CDR3 sequence is 13 residues long. Looked up from germline, CDR1 is LNHDA and CDR2 is SQIVND (reference sequence). The CDR3 nucleotides read TGTGCCAGTAGTATAGTGGCTAGCCACGAGCAGTACTTC. This encodes CASSIVASHEQYF.

The chain joins TRBV9 to TRBJ2-7, with D perhaps matching TRBD2 (6 bases). The ends were cut back, 7 bases at V and 1 base at J, with 15 bases in the middle. The CDR3 is 14 residues long. Germline lookup yields CDR1 SGDLS and CDR2 YYNGEE. The CDR3 bases are TGTGCCAGCTCACCGGGGGTGGGTTCCTACGAGCAGTACTTC. The encoded protein is CASSPGVGSYEQYF.

The V call is TRBV6-6, the J call TRBJ1-2, with 8 bases identical to TRBD1. Germline assignment: CDR1 MNHNY and CDR2 SVGAGI (reference sequence). The ends lost 6 bases at V and 6 bases at J; junction bases unmatched: 9. The CDR3 extends over 14 amino acids. The DNA for the CDR3 is TGTGCCAGCAGCCCTCTCACGACAGGGGATGGCTACACCTTC. It encodes CASSPLTTGDGYTF.

This chain connects TRBV4-1 to TRBJ1-1; TRBD1 might be the D (5 bases). There are 15 residues in the CDR3. The V gene's germline CDR1 is MGHRA and CDR2 YSYEKL. Trimming left V 4 bases short and J 0 bases short, with 12 bases between. The CDR3: CASSRGEGVNTEAFF. The CDR3 nucleotides are TGCGCCAGCAGCCGCGGAGAAGGGGTGAACACTGAAGCTTTCTTT.